This T cell receptor (beta chain) was observed in a study of blood T cell repertoires in COVID-19. Background on the study: Material from acute and convalescent COVID-19 was sourced from the United States, Italy and Spain.

Study processing details: The authors estimated nucleated cell counts from reference gene primer amplification. The table came from immunoSEQ multiplex PCR; TCRdb's copy has only in-frame clones and leaves some out. Clonal size and the V and J genes are those of that table, whereas D and trimming came from the DNA. The sample carries some 200,000 clones, approximately 91% recorded once. The CDR3 spans 18 residues. With 3 bases removed from V and 5 bases from J, the gap between germline ends came to 23 bases. Per germline, CDR1 MGHRA and CDR2 YSYEKL. This TCR was sampled from a woman in her forties with acute or convalescent COVID-19. The chain couples TRBV4-1 to TRBJ2-1; possible D gene TRBD2, 6 bases. What was sequenced was peripheral blood. The CDR3 nucleotides are TGCGCCAGCAGCCACCCTGGGGGGTTGGCAGCTCCGGACAATGAGCAGTTCTTC. Translating gives CASSHPGGLAAPDNEQFF.